This TCR beta chain was profiled in a study of post-analysis software for immune sequencing data. Unique-molecular-identifier-tagged TCR beta cDNA libraries were used. TCRdb reprocessed the PCR reads via MiXCR and lists one record per CDR3 protein. The sample yields hundreds of thousands of distinct CDR3 sequences, 25% to 30% seen once. The study, taken as a whole, reports: Among a few TRBV segments more frequent in patients than controls were TRBV5-6, TRBV5-1 and TRBV20-1.

The CDR3 has 14 residues. V was cut by 2 bases and J by 6 bases, with 13 bases left in between. On this clonotype: The antigen remains undetermined.

The specimen was blood. The V call is TRBV12-3 or TRBV12-4, the J call TRBJ1-2, with D unclear. The clonotype comes from a girl aged 10-17 years with multiple sclerosis. The CDR3 coding sequence is TGTGCCAGCAGTTTAAAACCCGTTAGTGATGGCTACACCTTC. This encodes CASSLKPVSDGYTF.